Reported below is one TCR beta chain. There is no known antigen for this receptor. Per-nucleotide qualities are absent, and no much larger clonotype sits a single base away. The data were obtained in a study of T cell responses to AZD1222 COVID-19 vaccine (dated by TCRdb to the early 2020s). Looking at the study overall: A total of 230 or so trial participants underwent TCR sequencing, of whom around 200 received two doses of AZD1222 and about 25 received two doses of the MenACWY control vaccine. Trial participants were enrolled by age into 18-55, 56-69 and 70-plus year subgroups, with approximately 150, 30 and 60 TCR-sequenced participants respectively. What the study reported, not specific to this receptor: The 56-69-year group was small, and its depth increase did not reach significance, likely because of low power. Conclusions about previously exposed vaccinees were limited because only six AZD1222 recipients were SARS-CoV-2 seropositive at baseline. Epitopes outside the regions mutated in the B.1.351 and B.1.1.7 variants were reportedly recognized by nearly half of the unique spike-specific TCRs. Because no day 14 peak-response samples were available, repertoires were characterized only after the peak T cell response. Participants were mostly white British, with more females than males. The authors suggested clonal diversity may have been underestimated. Spike-specific TCR breadth and depth rose significantly after two AZD1222 doses compared with day 0 and with MenACWY recipients. CD4 TCRs associated with the vaccine covered the entire spike protein, and the dominant responses were in regions 160-218 and 743-854.

The CDR3 regions of human TCRbeta chains were subjected to immunosequencing. The paper's data handling went like this. Repertoire TCRs were checked for matches against a reference library of SARS-CoV-2-specific TCRs that had been generated using the MIRA antigen-specificity platform. Breadth meant the fraction of unique TCRs that were SARS-CoV-2-associated, whereas depth meant the fraction of total T cells that were SARS-CoV-2-associated. Using the MIRA data, each spike-specific TCR was mapped to the spike region that the TCR reacts to and placed in a CD4 or CD8 class. Log10-transformed breadth and depth values were compared by one-way ANOVA with Sidak's multiple comparisons tests. What TCRdb holds here is the immuneACCESS table cut down to in-frame rearrangements. Part of the clones is not present; checked against another copy, under half of the missing clones reflect an unresolved V gene, and the others are unexplained. V and J calls and clone size come straight from that table; D and trimming were deduced from the DNA. Within this sample are some 79,000 clones, with 70% to 90% of them counted one time only. Jointly, the top ten make up roughly 3.1% of the sample.

What the time point label conveys for this sample: about 28 days (+/-7) after the second vaccine dose. AZD1222 recipients given second doses at about 4 weeks or at about 12 weeks were pooled, since spike-specific TCR depth and breadth were not found to differ between the two schedules. Vaccinee samples came from UK trials COV001 and COV002, including a single-blind randomized controlled phase 2/3 trial of AZD1222 (ChAdOx1 nCoV-19) in healthy adults. For TCRbeta chain sequencing, PBMC samples from trial participants were taken at day 0 and at day 28 after the second dose. Trimmed from V: 3 bases; trimmed from J: 2 bases; junction bases lacking a gene match: 7. Based on the germline V gene, the CDR1 and CDR2 sequences are LGHNA and YNFKEQ. The CDR3 runs 16 amino acids, cysteine and phenylalanine included. Here the CDR3 DNA is all that survives: 48 bases in frame from base 1.

This specimen consisted of peripheral blood, obtained 28 days after the second AZD1222 dose. The rearranged segments are TRBV4-2 and TRBJ1-3; 7 bases in between match TRBD1. The source of this sequence is an adult who received the AZD1222 COVID-19 vaccine. The bases are TGTGCCAGCAGCCAGGGTCAGGGGGGAACTGGAAACACCATATATTTT. The resulting protein is CASSQGQGGTGNTIYF.